The rows below give T cell receptor beta chains drawn from one sample of a study of CD8 T cells in ankylosing spondylitis. TCRdb used MiXCR to reprocess the 5' RACE reads, holding one entry per CDR3 protein. The sample gives around 340,000 distinct CDR3 sequences, over 12% of which show up once; 0.95% to 1.4% is in the top ten. Specimen: blood, either unsorted or a sorted T cell fraction (not recorded which). All receptors derive from a male donor with ankylosing spondylitis or in good health (not recorded which). Each CDR3 is given with its conserved first and last residue. The D gene is left open where the match is weak. Expanded clones are given a class, and other clones once, few, many or no size at all.

size | D | J | V | DNA | CDR3
few | . | TRBJ1-2 | TRBV10-3 | TGTGCCATCAGTGACCGCCCCGGCGTGCAGTACTACCCTAACTATGGCTACACCTTC | CAISDRPGVQYYPNYGYTF
many | . | TRBJ2-2 | TRBV7-9 | TGTGCCAGCAGCTTCCTTCTCGGAAACACCGGGGAGCTGTTTTTT | CASSFLLGNTGELFF
. | TRBD2 | TRBJ2-1 | TRBV12-3/TRBV12-4 | TGTGCCAGCAGTTTAGGAATTAGCGGGAACGAGCAGTTCTTC | CASSLGISGNEQFF
. | TRBD2 | TRBJ2-1 | TRBV11-3 | TGTGCCAGCAGCTTAGAACTAGCGGGGTACCGCAATGAGCAGTTCTTC | CASSLELAGYRNEQFF
. | TRBD2 | TRBJ2-7 | TRBV5-4 | TGTGCCAGCAGCTGGGGACTAGCGAACTACGAGCAGTACTTC | CASSWGLANYEQYF
. | TRBD1 | TRBJ1-2 | TRBV10-3 | TGTGCCATCAGGAATGGACAGGGGCAGGGCTATGGCTACACCTTC | CAIRNGQGQGYGYTF
. | . | TRBJ2-1 | TRBV12-5 | TGTGCTAGTGGTTTGGCCCTCACCTACAATGAGCAGTTCTTC | CASGLALTYNEQFF
. | TRBD2 | TRBJ2-3 | TRBV10-3 | TGTGCCATCAGTGACCCGTCTAGCGGGAGGGAGACAGATACGCAGTATTTT | CAISDPSSGRETDTQYF
. | TRBD2 | TRBJ2-5 | TRBV7-2 | TGTGCCAGCAGCTTAGACGGGACTAGCGCCTTTACCCAGTACTTC | CASSLDGTSAFTQYF
few | TRBD1 | TRBJ2-6 | TRBV7-2 | TGTGCCGGTAGGGGACAGGGCCTCTCTGGGGCCAACGTCCTGACTTTC | CAGRGQGLSGANVLTF
few | TRBD2 | TRBJ2-1 | TRBV20-1 | TGCAGTGCTAGGGGATGGCGGGAGGGTGAGCAGTTCTTC | CSARGWREGEQFF
. | . | TRBJ2-2 | TRBV21-1 | TGTGCCAGCAGCAAAATGGCCCCGAGGGGGACCGGGGAGCTGTTTTTT | CASSKMAPRGTGELFF
few | . | TRBJ1-1 | TRBV4-2 | TGTGCCAGCAGCCAAGTAGGCAGGGTGAACACTGAAGCTTTCTTT | CASSQVGRVNTEAFF
. | . | TRBJ1-1 | TRBV12-3/TRBV12-4 | TGTGCCAGCAGTTTAGCGATCGGGGCGTTAAACACTGAAGCTTTCTTT | CASSLAIGALNTEAFF
. | . | TRBJ2-5 | TRBV7-9 | TGTGCCAGCAGCTTGTGGGCATCCCAAGAGACCCAGTACTTC | CASSLWASQETQYF
. | . | TRBJ1-1 | TRBV18 | TGTGCCAGCCTGCGGGGGACGGGGAACACTGAAGCTTTCTTT | CASLRGTGNTEAFF
few | . | TRBJ2-2 | TRBV12-3/TRBV12-4 | TGTGCCAGCAGAGCCAATGGACGCGGGGAGCTGTTTTTT | CASRANGRGELFF
. | . | TRBJ2-3 | TRBV3-1 | TGTGCCAGCAGCCAAGATCTCGGAGATACGCAGTATTTT | CASSQDLGDTQYF
. | . | TRBJ1-2 | TRBV2 | TGTGCCAGCGGCGCCGGGCAGGCTCCCCCTCATGGCTACACCTTC | CASGAGQAPPHGYTF
. | . | TRBJ1-6 | TRBV6-1 | TGTGCCAGCAGAGCAGGGTTCGACGGATCACCCCTCCACTTT | CASRAGFDGSPLHF
. | TRBD1 | TRBJ1-4 | TRBV5-1 | TGCGCCAGCAGCGCGGGACAGGGAACAAAAGGGGAAAAACTGTTTTTT | CASSAGQGTKGEKLFF
. | TRBD2 | TRBJ2-1 | TRBV6-2/TRBV6-3 | TGTGCCAGCAACAAACCGGGACTAGCGGACAATGAGCAGTTCTTC | CASNKPGLADNEQFF
. | . | TRBJ1-1 | TRBV11-2 | TGTGCCAGCAGCTTAGCGGGTCCCGCTTTAGTTGAAGCTTTCTTT | CASSLAGPALVEAFF
. | TRBD1 | TRBJ1-1 | TRBV7-9 | TGTGCCAGCAGCATCACAACGGGACAGGGCGGCTCTTTCTTT | CASSITTGQGGSFF
. | . | TRBJ2-2 | TRBV5-5 | TGTGCCAGCAGCTTGCGACAGACCTACACCGGGGAGCTGTTTTTT | CASSLRQTYTGELFF
few | TRBD1 | TRBJ2-7 | TRBV12-3/TRBV12-4 | TGTGCCAGCAAGTCAGGACAGGGGGCCTACGAGCAGTACTTC | CASKSGQGAYEQYF
. | TRBD2 | TRBJ2-1 | TRBV10-2 | TGCGCCAGCAGCTTTCCGGGACTAGCTGCGAGCAATGAGCAGTTCTTC | CASSFPGLAASNEQFF
. | TRBD1 | TRBJ1-2 | TRBV29-1 | TGCAGCGTACAGGGGCCGCCTAACTATGGCTACACCTTC | CSVQGPPNYGYTF
few | . | TRBJ2-7 | TRBV4-1 | TGCGCCAGCAGCCAAGATCCGGACGGAGCCACCTACGAGCAGTACTTC | CASSQDPDGATYEQYF
few | TRBD2 | TRBJ2-1 | TRBV19 | TGTGCCAGTACCCCTAGCGGGAGTTTAGGCAATGAGCAGTTCTTC | CASTPSGSLGNEQFF
few | TRBD2 | TRBJ2-3 | TRBV7-2 | TGTGCCAGCAGCTTAGGCATAGCGGGGGGCAGGACAGATACGCAGTATTTT | CASSLGIAGGRTDTQYF
. | . | TRBJ1-2 | TRBV7-9 | TGTGCCAGCTCCATCGGACTGGCCTATGGCTACACCTTC | CASSIGLAYGYTF
many | TRBD2 | TRBJ2-2 | TRBV12-5 | TGTGCTAGTGGTTCGGGCTTACTAGCGGAAAACACCGGGGAGCTGTTTTTT | CASGSGLLAENTGELFF
. | TRBD2 | TRBJ2-1 | TRBV7-9 | TGTGCCAGCAGCTCCCGGACTAGCGGGGGGCTCGATGAGCAGTTCTTC | CASSSRTSGGLDEQFF
. | TRBD2 | TRBJ2-1 | TRBV11-2 | TGTGCCAGCAGCCAAGGGACGAGCGGGAGGACCCTTCCTAGCTCCTACAATGAGCAGTTCTTC | CASSQGTSGRTLPSSYNEQFF
. | . | TRBJ2-5 | TRBV12-3/TRBV12-4 | TGTGCCAGCAGTTCCGGGACGGAGACCCAGTACTTC | CASSSGTETQYF
. | . | TRBJ2-7 | TRBV3-1 | TGTGCCAGCAGCCAAGGGGGGGGCCTAAACTCCTACGAGCAGTACTTC | CASSQGGGLNSYEQYF
few | . | TRBJ1-2 | TRBV6-2/TRBV6-3 | TGTGCCAGCAGTTTCAAGGACAGTTCTCTCTATGGCTACACCTTC | CASSFKDSSLYGYTF
few | TRBD2 | TRBJ2-5 | TRBV20-1 | TGCAGTGCTCTGGGACTAGCGGAACAAGAGACCCAGTACTTC | CSALGLAEQETQYF
few | TRBD1 | TRBJ2-1 | TRBV29-1 | TGCAGCGTTGCAGACTCAGACAGGGGGCTTAATGAGCAGTTCTTC | CSVADSDRGLNEQFF